Reported below is one TCR beta chain. Only in-frame clones appear in the TCRdb table, and some are missing; sequencing was by immunoSEQ multiplex PCR. The sample lists 300,000 to 450,000 clones, 85% seen once, with under 4% in the top ten. V lost 0 bases to trimming and J lost 0 bases, with 8 bases between them. Germline V gene sequence: CDR1 SGHDN, CDR2 FVKESK. CDR3 length: 15 residues. The data originate from a study of blood T cell repertoires in COVID-19. Study context: Acute and convalescent COVID-19 samples came from the United States, Italy and Spain.

This TCR derives from a woman aged 18-29 years with acute or convalescent COVID-19. V is TRBV14 and J is TRBJ1-1; D is undetermined. The sequencing input was peripheral blood. Written as DNA, the CDR3 is TGTGCCAGCAGCCAAGAAGGAGTCGTGAACACTGAAGCTTTCTTT. Its protein is CASSQEGVVNTEAFF.